What follows are 28 T cell receptor beta chains derived from one specimen sequenced in a study of cytomegalovirus exposure and HLA in healthy donors. Assay used: immunoSEQ multiplex PCR; TCRdb lists only in-frame clones, some missing. The sample yields under 250,000 clones, about 90% seen once. The sequenced sample was PBMCs. The source of these receptors is a man aged 18 to 35 in good health and CMV-seropositive.

The chain is built from TRBV29-1 and TRBJ1-4; 8 bases align to TRBD1. Trimming removed 8 bases from V and 4 bases from J; junction bases left unmatched: 12. The germline CDR1 and CDR2 sequences are SQVTM and ANQGSEA. The CDR3 totals 15 residues. The DNA for the CDR3 is TGCAGCATAACCAAAGGACAGGGAGGTAATGAAAAACTGTTTTTT. This codes for CSITKGQGGNEKLFF.

In this sample, this clone turned up a few times. This rearrangement joins TRBV2 to TRBJ2-2; D is possibly TRBD1 or TRBD2 (5 bases each). Trimming removed 7 bases at V and 5 bases at J, with 14 bases between. This CDR3 is built from 14 residues. The germline V gene encodes CDR1 SNHLY and CDR2 FYNNEI. CDR3: CASTRDGLTGELFF. CDR3 sequence (DNA): TGTGCCAGCACACGGGACGGGTTGACCGGGGAGCTGTTTTTT.

The sample holds a few counts of this clone. The CDR3 is CASSRVRRGEKLFF. The CDR3 DNA reads TGTGCCAGCAGTCGGGTCAGGCGCGGTGAAAAACTGTTTTTT. The rearrangement uses TRBV2 and TRBJ1-4; D not resolved. CDR3 length: 14 residues. Germline lookup yields CDR1 SNHLY and CDR2 FYNNEI. Between the trimmed V and J ends, which lost 5 bases and 7 bases, there was a span of 14 bases. Filled out from reference TRBV2 and TRBJ1-4, the complete variable domain reads EPEVTQTPSHQVTQMGQEVILRCVPISNHLYFYWYRQILGQKVEFLVSFYNNEISEKSEIFDDQFSVERPDGSNFTLKIRSTKLEDSAMYFCASSRVRRGEKLFFGSGTQLSVL.

The genes are TRBV15 and TRBJ2-7; 8 bases map to TRBD2. Germline-derived CDR1 and CDR2 are LNHNV and YYDKDF (reference sequence). V lost 4 bases, J lost 2 bases, and 7 bases stayed unmatched. The CDR3 spans 15 residues. The CDR3 bases are TGTGCCACCAGCATATCGACTAGCGCGACCTACGAGCAGTACTTC. Residues: CATSISTSATYEQYF.

The chain couples TRBV7-6 to TRBJ2-6; 8 nucleotides line up with TRBD1. This CDR3 has 17 amino acids. The germline V gene encodes CDR1 SGHVS and CDR2 FNYEAQ. Trimming at V came to 2 bases and at J to 4 bases, leaving 7 bases not matched to a gene. CDR3 sequence: CASSLSIRGPGANVLTF. CDR3 bases: TGTGCCAGCAGCTTAAGCATCAGGGGGCCAGGGGCCAACGTCCTGACTTTC.

The DNA of the CDR3 is TGTGCCAGCAGCCAAGAAGGAAGCGGGAGTCCAGATACGCAGTATTTT. Its translation is CASSQEGSGSPDTQYF. The gene calls are TRBV4-2 and TRBJ2-3, with 8 bases fitting TRBD2. CDR3 length: 16 amino acids. Trimming removed 0 bases from V and 4 bases from J; junction bases left unmatched: 6. Per germline, CDR1 LGHNA and CDR2 YNFKEQ.

This clone was counted at least ten times. V usage is TRBV18 and J usage is TRBJ1-5; TRBD1 matches 8 bases. CDR3 length: 16 residues. The germline CDR1 and CDR2 sequences are KGHSH and LQKENI. V shed 3 bases and J 0 bases; nucleotides not matched to a gene: 4. The CDR3 DNA follows: TGTGCCAGCTCACCGACAGGGGACTATAGCAATCAGCCCCAGCATTTT. It yields the protein CASSPTGDYSNQPQHF.

The chain links TRBV7-9 to TRBJ1-4; D might be TRBD1 (5 bases). The CDR3 has 15 amino acids. V was trimmed by 5 bases and J by 4 bases, leaving 14 bases between them. In germline, CDR1 is SEHNR, CDR2 FQNEAQ (reference sequence). CDR3 nucleotide sequence: TGTGCCAGCAGCCACCCCCCAGACAGTAATGAAAAACTGTTTTTT. This codes for CASSHPPDSNEKLFF.

The rearrangement links TRBV30 to TRBJ2-7; D perhaps matches TRBD2 (5 bases). The V end was cut by 4 bases, the J end by 0 bases, with 22 bases between. Germline assignment: CDR1 GTSNPN and CDR2 SVGIG (reference sequence). The CDR3 is 17 amino acids. CDR3 DNA sequence: TGTGCCTGGAACACGGGCCAGCGGACCGAGAGCTCCTACGAGCAGTACTTC. Translating gives CAWNTGQRTESSYEQYF.

V is TRBV7-3 and J is TRBJ2-2, with D possibly matching TRBD2 (6 bases). V shed 1 base and J shed 7 bases, with 10 bases lying between them. Germline V gene data show CDR1 as SGHTA and CDR2 as FQGTGA. This CDR3 has 14 amino acids. The CDR3 is CASSLNRGIGELFF. The CDR3, as DNA: TGTGCCAGCAGCTTAAACCGGGGGATCGGGGAGCTGTTTTTT.

The V call is TRBV6-5, the J call TRBJ2-7, with D uncertain. V was cut by 5 bases and J by 4 bases, with 12 bases left in between. The germline V gene has CDR1 MNHEY and CDR2 SVGAGI. CDR3 size: 13 residues. The CDR3 here is CASSKGLRYEQYF. The CDR3 DNA follows: TGTGCCAGCAGTAAGGGCCTCCGTTACGAGCAGTACTTC.

This chain links TRBV25-1 with TRBJ1-1; perhaps TRBD1 as D (6 bases). This CDR3 contains 15 residues. V lost 3 bases to trimming and J lost 3 bases, with 14 bases between them. CDR1 is MGHDK, CDR2 SYGVNS, per germline. The CDR3 sequence is CASSDSPRGDTEAFF. DNA for the CDR3: TGTGCCAGCAGTGATTCCCCCAGGGGAGACACTGAAGCTTTCTTT.

The V gene is TRBV28, the J gene TRBJ2-2, with D hard to call. The CDR3 spans 14 residues. Trimming removed 8 bases at V and 0 bases at J, with 10 bases between. Germline CDR1 reads MDHEN; CDR2 reads SYDVKM. The CDR3 loop is CASGKRANTGELFF. In nucleotides, the CDR3 is TGTGCCAGCGGAAAGAGAGCGAACACCGGGGAGCTGTTTTTT.

The gene calls are TRBV27 and TRBJ2-1; D unresolved. The germline gives CDR1 MNHEY, CDR2 SMNVEV (reference sequence). The CDR3 covers 15 residues. Trimming removed 8 bases at V and 5 bases at J, with 19 bases between. CDR3 DNA sequence: TGTGCCAGCGGCCAAGGGCGGCCTCTTAACAATGAGCAGTTCTTC. This translates into CASGQGRPLNNEQFF.

This clone occurred a few times. The chain uses TRBV2 and TRBJ2-7; D gene unclear. V lost 7 bases, J lost 1 base, and 5 bases lay in between. The CDR3 consists of 11 residues. Germline values: CDR1 SNHLY, CDR2 FYNNEI. Here the CDR3 reads CASTASYEQYF. DNA for the CDR3: TGTGCCAGCACAGCGTCCTACGAGCAGTACTTC.

The genes are TRBV7-2 and TRBJ1-2; D is ambiguous. This CDR3 has 16 residues. V was cut by 2 bases and J by 2 bases, with 15 bases left in between. Germline CDR1 SGHTA, CDR2 FQGNSA. The CDR3 loop is CASSLNGRSLNYGYTF. The CDR3 coding sequence is TGTGCCAGCAGCTTAAATGGTCGGTCCCTCAACTATGGCTACACCTTC.

This clone was counted once. J is TRBJ2-2 and V is TRBV5-8; possibly TRBD1 for D (6 bases). V was clipped by 0 bases and J by 7 bases, with 10 bases between them. The CDR3 has 14 amino acids. Germline CDR1 SGHTS, CDR2 YDEGEE. For the CDR3, the DNA is TGTGCCAGCAGCTTGGAAGCAGGGGACGGGGAGCTGTTTTTT. Amino acids: CASSLEAGDGELFF.

The genes are TRBV5-4 and TRBJ2-7; maybe TRBD2 (5 bases). Germline lookup yields CDR1 SGHNT and CDR2 YYREEE (reference sequence). This CDR3 spans 12 amino acids. Trimming removed 3 bases from V and 5 bases from J, with 9 bases in between. The CDR3 nucleotides are TGTGCCAGCAGCTGGTCGGGAAACGAGCAGTACTTC. Protein: CASSWSGNEQYF.

This chain joins TRBV6-6 and TRBJ2-1; D might be TRBD1 or TRBD2, each matching 6 bases. The V gene lost 7 bases and the J gene lost 2 bases, with 9 bases spanning the gap. Germline V CDR1 and CDR2: MNHNY, SVGAGI (reference sequence). This CDR3 is 13 amino acids long. CDR3 in DNA: TGTGCCAGCAACGGGGGCACCTACAATGAGCAGTTCTTC. Amino acids: CASNGGTYNEQFF.

The V and J genes are TRBV7-7 and TRBJ2-7; 8 nucleotides match TRBD1. The length of the CDR3 is 14 residues. Trimming at V came to 5 bases and at J to 5 bases, leaving 8 bases not matched to a gene. Looked up from germline, CDR1 is SSHAT and CDR2 is FNYEAQ (reference sequence). CDR3 residues: CASSALGQGHEQYF. The CDR3 DNA sequence: TGTGCCAGCAGCGCCCTCGGACAGGGACACGAGCAGTACTTC.

A few counts support this clone. The rearrangement joins TRBV5-6 to TRBJ2-1, with D possibly TRBD2 on 5 matching bases. V lost 2 bases and J lost 5, with 17 bases in between. The CDR3 is 16 residues long. CDR1 and CDR2 from the germline V gene are SGHDT and YYEEEE. DNA of the CDR3: TGTGCCAGCAGCTTCCCCCTCGAGGGAAGAAACAATGAGCAGTTCTTC. The encoded protein is CASSFPLEGRNNEQFF.

V usage is TRBV15 and J usage is TRBJ1-3; D unclear. CDR1 is LNHNV and CDR2 is YYDKDF in the germline V gene (reference sequence). V was trimmed by 1 base and J by 14 bases, leaving 18 bases between them. The CDR3 totals 14 residues. Here the CDR3 DNA reads TGTGCCACCAGCAGAGGTTTAGGGAAGGTTAGCGTATATTTT. Protein sequence: CATSRGLGKVSVYF.

V gene TRBV27 combines with J gene TRBJ1-5; no clear D. V lost 5 bases to trimming and J lost 2 bases, with 16 bases between them. CDR1 is MNHEY and CDR2 is SMNVEV in the germline V gene (reference sequence). This CDR3 spans 16 amino acids. CDR3 sequence reads: CASSQGLPTGNQPQHF. The CDR3 nucleotides read TGTGCCAGCAGTCAAGGACTCCCTACGGGCAATCAGCCCCAGCATTTT.

The chain carries TRBV4-3 and TRBJ1-5; no clear D gene. This CDR3 spans 16 amino acids. V was shortened by 0 bases and J by 2 bases, with 11 bases between the two germline ends. CDR1 and CDR2 (germline): LGHNA, YSLEER. DNA for the CDR3: TGCGCCAGCAGCCAAGATTGGGTATATGGCAATCAGCCCCAGCATTTT. Translated: CASSQDWVYGNQPQHF.

This clone was counted between two and nine times. The chain is built from TRBV4-2 and TRBJ2-2; 7 nucleotides agree with TRBD1. Germline values: CDR1 LGHNA, CDR2 YNFKEQ. J gave up 3 bases and V 4 bases, and 5 bases lay outside the gene matches. The CDR3 consists of 15 residues. CDR3 nucleotides: TGTGCCAGCAGCCCCCGGGACAGAGACACCGGGGAGCTGTTTTTT. Translated: CASSPRDRDTGELFF.

The chain uses TRBV9 and TRBJ2-1; no clear D gene. This CDR3 contains 13 residues. Germline values: CDR1 SGDLS, CDR2 YYNGEE. The V gene lost 0 bases and the J gene lost 10 bases, with 11 bases spanning the gap. The DNA of the CDR3 is TGTGCCAGCAGCGTAGTTAGTCCAAACGAGCAGTTCTTC. This sequence encodes CASSVVSPNEQFF.

The chain carries TRBV6-5 and TRBJ1-2, with D possibly TRBD1 on 6 matching bases. Germline assignment: CDR1 MNHEY and CDR2 SVGAGI. This CDR3 has 12 residues. Trimming took off 6 bases at V and 5 bases at J, with 10 bases between the two ends. The CDR3 DNA reads as TGTGCCAGCAGCCGACAGGATTATGGCTACACCTTC. Translation: CASSRQDYGYTF.

For this clone: The sample carries other DNA sequences with the same CDR3. The chain uses TRBV6-5 and TRBJ1-5; no firm D call. Germline-derived CDR1 and CDR2 are MNHEY and SVGAGI. CDR3 length: 13 residues. V lost 2 bases, J lost 4 bases, and 6 bases lay in between. The CDR3 sequence: CASSYGGNQPQHF. As DNA, the CDR3 is TGTGCCAGCAGTTACGGCGGGAATCAGCCCCAGCATTTT.